The clone carrying this T cell receptor beta chain was seen only once. Researchers ran the PCR with 60 Vbeta and 13 Jbeta primers. Assay used: immunoSEQ multiplex PCR; TCRdb lists only in-frame clones, some missing. The repertoire includes roughly 230,000 clones, approximately 91% of them detected once, and about 1.7% sits in the top ten. These data belong to a study of cytomegalovirus exposure and HLA in healthy donors. Trimming at V came to 0 bases and at J to 2 bases, leaving 6 bases not matched to a gene. CDR1 is GTSNPN, CDR2 SVGIG, per germline (reference sequence). The CDR3 has 16 residues. Nominal health characterized the donors when sampled, though unrecorded immune exposures were likely.

The sequence derives from a girl aged 2 to 10 in good health and CMV-seronegative. The sample taken for sequencing was PBMCs. The chain is built from TRBV30 and TRBJ2-5; 10 nucleotides match TRBD2. The CDR3 sequence is CAWSVGLAVDQETQYF. CDR3 coding DNA: TGTGCCTGGAGTGTCGGACTAGCGGTAGATCAAGAGACCCAGTACTTC.